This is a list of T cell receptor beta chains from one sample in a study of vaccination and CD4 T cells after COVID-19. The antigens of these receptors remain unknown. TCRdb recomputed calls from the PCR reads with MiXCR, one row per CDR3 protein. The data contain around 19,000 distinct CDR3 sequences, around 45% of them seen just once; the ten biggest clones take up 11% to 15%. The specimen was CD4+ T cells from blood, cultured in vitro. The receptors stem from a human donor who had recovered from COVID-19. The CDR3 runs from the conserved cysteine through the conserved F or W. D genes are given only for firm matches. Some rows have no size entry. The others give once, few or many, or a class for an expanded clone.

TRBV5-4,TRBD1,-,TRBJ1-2,CASSQGTEYGYTF,TGTGCCAGCAGCCAAGGGACAGAATATGGCTACACCTTC
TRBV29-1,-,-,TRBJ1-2,CSVIIDDPYGYTF,TGCAGCGTTATAATTGATGATCCCTATGGCTACACCTTC
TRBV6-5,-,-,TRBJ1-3,CASSYEAGRNTIYF,TGTGCCAGCAGTTACGAGGCAGGGAGAAACACCATATATTTT
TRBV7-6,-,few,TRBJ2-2,CASSLPSSGGANTGELFF,TGTGCCAGCAGCTTACCCTCCTCTGGCGGGGCGAACACCGGGGAGCTGTTTTTT
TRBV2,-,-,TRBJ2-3,CASSEALDTDTQYF,TGTGCCAGCAGTGAAGCTTTGGACACAGATACGCAGTATTTT
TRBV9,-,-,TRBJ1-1,CASSRRGLDTEAFF,TGTGCCAGCAGCCGTCGGGGGCTGGACACTGAAGCTTTCTTT
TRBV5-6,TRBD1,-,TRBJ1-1,CASSLGQMNTEAFF,TGTGCCAGCAGCCTGGGACAGATGAACACTGAAGCTTTCTTT
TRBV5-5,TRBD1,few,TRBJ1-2,CASSQPGQGLYGYTF,TGTGCCAGCAGCCAACCGGGACAGGGCCTTTATGGCTACACCTTC
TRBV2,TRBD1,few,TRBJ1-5,CASSGTGRQPQHF,TGTGCCAGCAGCGGGACAGGTCGACAGCCCCAGCATTTT
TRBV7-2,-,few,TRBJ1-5,CASSLASGPPSNQPQHF,TGTGCCAGCAGCTTAGCCTCAGGGCCCCCAAGCAATCAGCCCCAGCATTTT
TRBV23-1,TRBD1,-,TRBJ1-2,CASSLNRGGGYGYTF,TGCGCCAGCAGTCTCAACAGGGGTGGGGGCTATGGCTACACCTTC